Many counts were recorded for the clone carrying this T cell receptor beta chain. The junction does not match germline at one end; this may be a read error. Arm-PCR of CDR3 regions and iRepertoire HTBI primers were the basis on which TCR beta libraries were built. TCRdb re-called the multiplex PCR reads through MiXCR, storing one row per CDR3 protein. Of under 700,000 distinct CDR3 sequences listed, around 15% were seen once; the top ten hold around a quarter. Time point given: newly diagnosed GD, antithyroid drugs for less than 3 months. After RNA was extracted from PBMCs, the TCR library was made from it. Graves' disease diagnosis followed American Thyroid Association guidelines. An endocrinology department in Xi'an, China, supplied the patients. A blood draw put 8 to 10 milliliters of peripheral blood into EDTA tubes. The CDR3 is 12 residues long. Germline V gene sequence: CDR1 SGHRS, CDR2 YFSETQ.

The record originates from a study of regulatory T cells in long-lasting Graves disease. The sample also formed part of further work on T cells in Graves' hyperthyroidism and ophthalmopathy. From that study: Initially, a first-round RT-PCR of the TCR CDR3 employed the HTBI primer set.

The sample here was peripheral blood mononuclear cells (PBMCs), taken at new diagnosis, from a patient treated with antithyroid drugs. This clonotype originated in a woman aged 35-65 years with Graves disease. The J gene is TRBJ2-7, the V gene TRBV5-1, with D possibly TRBD2 on 5 matching bases. Here the CDR3 DNA reads TGTGCCAGCAGCTTCGGACTGGACGAGCAGTACTTC. Its translation: CASSFGLDEQYF.